Detailed here is one TCR beta chain. Its matching antigen is unknown. TCRdb keeps only in-frame clones here, not all; method: immunoSEQ multiplex PCR. There are about 150,000 clones in the sample; around 86% occur only once, and 3.5% to 5% lies in the top ten. Trimming removed 4 bases from V and 4 bases from J; junction bases left unmatched: 8. This CDR3 region has 15 residues. Germline CDR1 LNHDA, CDR2 SQIVND (reference sequence). This record belongs to a study of T cell responses to AZD1222 COVID-19 vaccine. General observations from the study: A mostly white British donor set with more females was recruited, and clonal diversity was possibly underestimated. Unmutated variant regions are reportedly the target of nearly half of TCRs that are spike-specific.

The sample in question was peripheral blood, obtained on day 0 of MenACWY control vaccination. The V gene is TRBV19, the J gene TRBJ1-2; 8 bases agree with TRBD1. This TCR was sampled from an adult in good health. CDR3 in amino acids: CASSRAGQVGYGYTF. The DNA for the CDR3 is TGTGCCAGTAGTAGGGCGGGACAGGTCGGCTATGGCTACACCTTC.